Shown below are 2 T cell receptor beta chains from a single sample sequenced in a study of OX40 agonist ivuxolimab in advanced cancers. Measured with immunoSEQ multiplex PCR; TCRdb has only the in-frame clones, and not every one. The table records about 68,000 clones, 85% to 95% of them present only once. The sample here was CD4+ or CD8+ T cells sorted from blood, taken in a trial of the OX40 agonist ivuxolimab. These receptors originate from an adult with an advanced solid tumor such as melanoma, head and neck, liver or kidney cancer.

The V call is TRBV5-8, the J call TRBJ1-4, with D possibly being TRBD1 (6 bases). Trimming removed 4 bases at V and 4 bases at J, with 11 bases between. CDR1 is SGHTS, CDR2 YDEGEE, per germline. CDR3 length equals 14 residues. Here the CDR3 reads CASSRPGVNEKLFF. DNA for the CDR3: TGTGCCAGCAGCCGCCCAGGGGTTAATGAAAAACTGTTTTTT.

The rearrangement uses TRBV7-9 and TRBJ1-1; D may be TRBD1 (6 bases). Germline CDR1 and CDR2: SEHNR and FQNEAQ (reference sequence). This CDR3 is built from 12 residues. Trimming removed 5 bases at V and 6 bases at J, with 10 bases between. The CDR3 is CASSPGQSEAFF. The CDR3 nucleotides are TGTGCCAGCAGCCCCGGACAGTCTGAAGCTTTCTTT.